The 13 T cell receptor delta chains listed next were all sequenced from one sample in a study of gamma-delta chains in newborns, infants, children. TCRdb re-called the reads through CATT. The sample lists roughly 5,000 delta-chain clones, approximately 15% seen once, with 23% in the top ten. The sequencing used blood, collected at baseline. Source of these receptors: a child who was a newborn, infant or young child, either healthy, febrile or measles-vaccinated (not recorded which).

Concerning this clone: One base separates it from a far larger clone, so it is likely a read error. This chain joins TRDV3 and TRDJ1; D is unresolved. This CDR3 contains 14 residues. V lost 0 bases and J 0 bases, leaving 11 bases between the germline ends. Germline-derived CDR1 and CDR2 are TVYSNPD and GDNSRS (reference sequence). DNA of the CDR3: TGTGCCTTTAGCTGTCCCGCCTACACCGATAAACTCATCTTT. Amino acid sequence: CAFSCPAYTDKLIF.

By share, this clone ranks as medium-sized. The J gene is TRDJ1, the V gene TRDV2, with D possibly being TRDD3 (6 bases). The length of the CDR3 is 15 residues. V was pared by 3 bases and J by 0 bases, with 13 bases between. Per the germline V gene, CDR1 is GEAIGNYY and CDR2 is EKD. CDR3 sequence reads: CACDALRGYTDKLIF. CDR3 in DNA: TGTGCCTGTGACGCTCTAAGGGGATACACCGATAAACTCATCTTT.

This clone counts as medium-sized. The chain joins TRDV1 to TRDJ1, with 13 bases that match TRDD3. CDR3 size: 20 residues. V was clipped by 1 base and J by 0 bases; unmatched bases: 11. CDR1 is TSWWSYY, CDR2 QGS, per germline. The CDR3 sequence: CALGERTFVLGDTDTDKLIF. The CDR3 coding sequence is TGTGCTCTTGGGGAACGAACCTTTGTACTGGGGGATACGGACACCGATAAACTCATCTTT.

Points on this clone: A read error may be the cause here, since a much bigger clone is one base away. CDR3 loop: CACDLLDTDKLIF. Written as DNA, the CDR3 is TGTGCCTGTGACCTTTTAGACACCGATAAACTCATCTTT. J is TRDJ1 and V is TRDV2; D uncertain. Germline V gene sequence: CDR1 GEAIGNYY, CDR2 EKD. CDR3 size: 13 residues. The ends were cut back, 3 bases at V and 0 bases at J, with 7 bases in the middle.

This clone occurred many times. This DNA's translation and the protein TCRdb lists, from a much larger clone, do not match at residue 9, likely due to a read error; the protein shown is translated from the DNA. V usage is TRDV3 and J usage is TRDJ1; the match to TRDD2 covers 9 bases. The CDR3 loop spans 16 amino acids. The germline V gene encodes CDR1 TVYSNPD and CDR2 GDNSRS (reference sequence). V was pared by 2 bases and J by 2 bases, with 12 bases of the junction left unmatched. The CDR3 DNA follows: TGTGCCTTTCGTCCTTCCTACTGGCTTCGTACCGATAAACTCATCTTT. This codes for CAFRPSYWLRTDKLIF.

This clone showed up many times. The CDR3: CALGELVIPLGVWGILDDKLIF. CDR3 in DNA: TGTGCTCTTGGGGAGTTGGTAATACCCTTAGGAGTATGGGGGATACTGGACGATAAACTCATCTTT. The rearrangement joins TRDV1 to TRDJ1, with 10 positions matching TRDD3. CDR3 length: 22 residues. V shed 3 bases and J 4 bases; nucleotides not matched to a gene: 26. Germline V gene lookup returns CDR1 TSWWSYY and CDR2 QGS.

Only a few counts were recorded for this clone. The rearrangement links TRDV1 to TRDJ1; TRDD3 matches 11 bases. From germline, CDR1 is TSWWSYY and CDR2 QGS. After removal of 1 base from V and 1 base from J, the junction contained 29 bases not matched to a gene. The CDR3 length is 25 residues. CDR3 protein: CALGERAFPWGILIYPALGTDKLIF. The CDR3 bases are TGTGCTCTTGGGGAACGTGCCTTCCCCTGGGGGATACTTATCTACCCCGCTTTGGGCACCGATAAACTCATCTTT.

By sample fraction, this clone is medium-sized. The CDR3 protein is CAASLDRSRLKLIF. CDR3 bases: TGTGCAGCATCCCTGGATCGTTCCCGACTAAAACTCATCTTT. The chain combines TRAV29/DV5 with TRDJ1; D is uncertain. Germline loops: CDR1 NSMFDY, CDR2 ISSIKDK. The CDR3 loop spans 14 amino acids. The V end was cut by 4 bases, the J end by 8 bases, with 21 bases between.

This clone was seen many times. The V gene is TRDV2, the J gene TRDJ3, with 12 bases identical to TRDD3. Germline CDR1 and CDR2: GEAIGNYY and EKD. The CDR3 is 22 amino acids. With 3 bases clipped from V and 1 base from J, the junction kept 15 bases outside the gene matches. CDR3 nucleotides: TGTGCCTGTGACCGGGTCCTGGGGGATACGTACGAAATATCCTGGGACACCCGACAGATGTTTTTC. Translated: CACDRVLGDTYEISWDTRQMFF.

This clone was seen a handful of times. The chain recombines TRDV1 with TRDJ1; 11 bases match TRDD3. Trimming removed 4 bases from V and 0 bases from J; junction bases left unmatched: 13. Germline CDR1 is TSWWSYY and CDR2 is QGS. This CDR3 has 19 amino acids. CDR3 nucleotides: TGTGCTCTTGGGGTTCGGCCTCCTGGGGGATACCGCTACACCGATAAACTCATCTTT. As protein: CALGVRPPGGYRYTDKLIF.

The chain uses TRDV1 and TRDJ1; 8 bases match TRDD3. V shed 3 bases and J 3 bases; nucleotides not matched to a gene: 33. Looked up from germline, CDR1 is TSWWSYY and CDR2 is QGS. The CDR3 extends over 24 amino acids. The chain's CDR3 is CALGEAFPPALFLLGVQYADKLIF. The CDR3 DNA reads TGTGCTCTTGGGGAGGCCTTCCCCCCAGCCCTCTTTTTACTGGGGGTCCAGTACGCCGATAAACTCATCTTT.

Judged by abundance, this clone is medium-sized. The chain uses TRDV1 and TRDJ1, with TRDD2 identical over 9 bases. CDR1 is TSWWSYY and CDR2 is QGS in the germline V gene. Trimming removed 2 bases from V and 0 bases from J; junction bases left unmatched: 16. This CDR3 is 20 amino acids long. CDR3 DNA sequence: TGTGCTCTTGGGGAAGAGGCCTTCCTACGTACCTGGGGGTACACCGATAAACTCATCTTT. Protein sequence: CALGEEAFLRTWGYTDKLIF.

This clone has just a few counts. This chain uses TRDV2 with TRDJ3; TRDD3 matches at 8 bases. The junction had 8 bases not matched to a gene; V was cut back by 3 bases and J by 2 bases. The CDR3 is 18 residues long. Germline loops: CDR1 GEAIGNYY, CDR2 EKD. The CDR3 reads CACDSVFWGTWDTRQMFF. CDR3 nucleotide sequence: TGTGCCTGTGACTCAGTCTTCTGGGGGACCTGGGACACCCGACAGATGTTTTTC.